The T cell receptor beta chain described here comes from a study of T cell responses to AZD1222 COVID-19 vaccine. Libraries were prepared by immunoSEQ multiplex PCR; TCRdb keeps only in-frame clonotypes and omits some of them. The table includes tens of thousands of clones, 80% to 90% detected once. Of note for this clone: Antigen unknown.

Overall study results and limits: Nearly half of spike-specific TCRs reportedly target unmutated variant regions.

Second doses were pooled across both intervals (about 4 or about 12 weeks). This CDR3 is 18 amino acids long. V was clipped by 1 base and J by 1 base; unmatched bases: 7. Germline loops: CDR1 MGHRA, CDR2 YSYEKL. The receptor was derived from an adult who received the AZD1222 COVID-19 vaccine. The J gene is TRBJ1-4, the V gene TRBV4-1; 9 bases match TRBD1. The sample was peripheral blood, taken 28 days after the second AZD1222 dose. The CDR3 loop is CASSQGWGTGLTNEKLFF. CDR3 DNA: TGCGCCAGCAGCCAAGGGTGGGGGACAGGGCTAACTAATGAAAAACTGTTTTTT.